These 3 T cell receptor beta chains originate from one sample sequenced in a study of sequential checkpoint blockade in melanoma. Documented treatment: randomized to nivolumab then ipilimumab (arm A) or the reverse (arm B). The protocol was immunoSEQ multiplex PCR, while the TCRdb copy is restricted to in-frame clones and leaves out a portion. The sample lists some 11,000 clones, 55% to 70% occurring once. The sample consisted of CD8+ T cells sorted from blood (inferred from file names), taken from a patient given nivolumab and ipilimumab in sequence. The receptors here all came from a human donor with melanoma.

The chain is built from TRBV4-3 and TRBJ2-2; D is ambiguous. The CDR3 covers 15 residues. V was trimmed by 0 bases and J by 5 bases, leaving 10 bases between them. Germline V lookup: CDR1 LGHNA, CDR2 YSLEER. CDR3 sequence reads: CASSQDHFTTGELFF. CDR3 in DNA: TGCGCCAGCAGCCAAGATCATTTTACTACCGGGGAGCTGTTTTTT.

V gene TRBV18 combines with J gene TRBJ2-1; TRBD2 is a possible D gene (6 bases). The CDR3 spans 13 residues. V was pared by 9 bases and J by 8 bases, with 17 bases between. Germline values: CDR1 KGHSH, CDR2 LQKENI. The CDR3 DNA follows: TGTGCCAGTTTAAACCCGCGGGACGATGAGCAGTTCTTC. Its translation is CASLNPRDDEQFF.

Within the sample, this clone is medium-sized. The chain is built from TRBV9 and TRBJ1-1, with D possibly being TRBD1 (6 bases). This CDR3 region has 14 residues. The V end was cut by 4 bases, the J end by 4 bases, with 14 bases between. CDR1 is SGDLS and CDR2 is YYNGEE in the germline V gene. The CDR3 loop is CASSPDLGATEAFF. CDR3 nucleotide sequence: TGTGCCAGCAGCCCGGATTTGGGGGCCACTGAAGCTTTCTTT. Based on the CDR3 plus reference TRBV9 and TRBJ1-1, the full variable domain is DSGVTQTPKHLITATGQRVTLRCSPRSGDLSVYWYQQSLDQGLQFLIQYYNGEERAKGNILERFSAQQFPDLHSELNLSSLELGDSALYFCASSPDLGATEAFFGQGTRLTVV.